The 18 T cell receptor beta chains below were found in one sample sequenced in a study of blood T cell repertoires in COVID-19. The data were produced by immunoSEQ multiplex PCR, yet TCRdb's version contains in-frame clones alone and is incomplete. This table has 200,000 to 300,000 clones, about 91% appearing once. Specimen: PBMCs or T cells enriched from blood (not recorded which). These receptors all stem from a woman in her forties with acute COVID-19.

This clone showed up just a few times. J is TRBJ2-2 and V is TRBV11-3; 12 bases line up with TRBD2. The germline gives CDR1 SGHNT, CDR2 YENEEA. There are 16 residues in the CDR3. The V and J ends lost 5 bases and 6 bases, in that order; junction bases with no gene match: 7. The CDR3 here is CASSPGTSGLAGELFF. CDR3 nucleotide sequence: TGTGCCAGCAGCCCCGGGACTAGCGGGCTCGCCGGGGAGCTGTTTTTT.

For this clone: The junction differs from germline at one of its ends, possibly a read error. V gene TRBV27 combines with J gene TRBJ1-2; 12 bases line up with TRBD1. The CDR3 is made up of 16 amino acids. Per germline, CDR1 MNHEY and CDR2 SMNVEV (reference sequence). The CDR3 loop is CASSVSRGQGAGGYTF. CDR3 bases: TGTGCCAGCAGTGTATCGCGGGGACAGGGGGCGGGTGGCTACACCTTC.

The chain links TRBV6-1 to TRBJ1-2; 7 bases align to TRBD1. This CDR3 has 15 residues. Germline CDR1 and CDR2: MNHNS and SASEGT. V was pared by 2 bases and J by 7 bases, with 10 bases of the junction left unmatched. The CDR3 spells CASSEKVRQGPGYTF. In nucleotides, the CDR3 is TGTGCCAGCAGTGAAAAGGTTCGACAGGGTCCTGGCTACACCTTC.

V is TRBV30 and J is TRBJ2-1; 8 bases map to TRBD1. The CDR3 totals 15 residues. Trimming at V came to 2 bases and at J to 4 bases, leaving 7 bases not matched to a gene. Per the germline V gene, CDR1 is GTSNPN and CDR2 is SVGIG (reference sequence). The CDR3 DNA is TGTGCCTGGAGTCCAATTGGGGACAGGTACAATGAGCAGTTCTTC. It codes for CAWSPIGDRYNEQFF.

The chain is built from TRBV6-1 and TRBJ2-1, with D possibly being TRBD1 (5 bases). Deletions cut 3 bases from V and 13 bases from J, with 10 bases between. Germline-derived CDR1 and CDR2 are MNHNS and SASEGT. The CDR3 contains 11 residues. The CDR3 DNA reads TGTGCCAGCAGTGAGGTAACAGGACAGTTCTTC. Translation gives CASSEVTGQFF.

There are a few counts of this clone. This chain connects TRBV7-9 to TRBJ2-7; no clear D. Germline V gene sequence: CDR1 SEHNR, CDR2 FQNEAQ (reference sequence). The ends were cut back, 1 base at V and 6 bases at J, with 7 bases in the middle. This CDR3 comprises 12 residues. The DNA for the CDR3 is TGTGCCAGCAGCTTAGTAGAGTCCGAGCAGTACGTC. It encodes CASSLVESEQYV.

The chain has TRBV10-3 and TRBJ2-1; 9 bases fit TRBD2. V dropped 3 bases and J dropped 4; count of bases not matched to a gene: 4. The germline V gene has CDR1 ENHRY and CDR2 SYGVKD. This CDR3 contains 15 residues. CDR3 nucleotide sequence: TGTGCCATCAGTGATACTAGCGGGCTTTACAATGAGCAGTTCTTC. Translating gives CAISDTSGLYNEQFF.

The rearrangement joins TRBV7-2 to TRBJ2-2; D possibly corresponds to TRBD1 (6 bases). The CDR3 covers 13 residues. The germline gives CDR1 SGHTA, CDR2 FQGNSA. V was trimmed by 4 bases and J by 5 bases, leaving 8 bases between them. Here the CDR3 DNA reads TGTGCCAGCAGCTCCCAGGGGACCGGGGAGCTGTTTTTT. Translating gives CASSSQGTGELFF.

The gene calls are TRBV12-3 or TRBV12-4 and TRBJ2-7; TRBD1 is a possible D gene (5 bases). The V and J ends lost 3 bases and 12 bases respectively, with 12 bases between them. The CDR3 length is 11 residues. CDR3 region: CASSFQGDTYF. The CDR3, as DNA: TGTGCCAGCAGTTTTCAGGGCGATACGTACTTC.

The chain uses TRBV18 and TRBJ1-1; 7 bases fit TRBD1. There are 14 residues in the CDR3. J gave up 5 bases and V 2 bases, and 5 bases lay outside the gene matches. Germline V gene sequence: CDR1 KGHSH, CDR2 LQKENI. In DNA form, the CDR3 reads TGTGCCAGCTCACCAAGCAGGGGGTGGACTGAAGCTTTCTTT. Translation: CASSPSRGWTEAFF.

The rearrangement links TRBV18 to TRBJ2-4, with D possibly being TRBD2 (6 bases). The CDR3 sequence is 18 residues long. Germline CDR1 is KGHSH and CDR2 is LQKENI. Deletions cut 2 bases from V and 0 bases from J, with 17 bases between. CDR3 in amino acids: CASSPGALASVAKNIQYF. DNA for the CDR3: TGTGCCAGCTCACCAGGGGCTCTAGCGTCCGTAGCCAAAAACATTCAGTACTTC.

V usage is TRBV7-6 and J usage is TRBJ2-1; D is perhaps TRBD2 (5 bases). V dropped 5 bases and J dropped 4 bases, with 12 bases sitting between them. The CDR3 is 14 residues long. Germline-derived CDR1 and CDR2 are SGHVS and FNYEAQ. This CDR3 is CASSPAEGYNEQFF. CDR3 DNA sequence: TGTGCCAGCAGCCCAGCAGAGGGATACAATGAGCAGTTCTTC.

This clone was detected once. This chain connects TRBV4-3 to TRBJ2-7, with 8 positions matching TRBD1. CDR3 length equals 14 residues. Germline trimming cut 0 bases from V and 5 bases from J; bases unmatched to any gene: 3. Germline values: CDR1 LGHNA, CDR2 YSLEER. The DNA of the CDR3 is TGCGCCAGCAGCCAAGATCGGACAGGGCACGAGCAGTACTTC. Amino acid sequence: CASSQDRTGHEQYF.

The chain combines TRBV19 with TRBJ1-5, with D unresolved. Germline CDR1 reads LNHDA; CDR2 reads SQIVND (reference sequence). The CDR3 extends over 12 amino acids. The germline V and J ends were trimmed by 3 bases and 4 bases, with 4 bases remaining between them. The DNA for the CDR3 is TGTGCCAGTAGTATCGGTAATCAGCCCCAGCATTTT. It specifies CASSIGNQPQHF. Using reference TRBV19 and TRBJ1-5 for the parts outside the CDR3, the full variable domain is DGGITQSPKYLFRKEGQNVTLSCEQNLNHDAMYWYRQDPGQGLRLIYYSQIVNDFQKGDIAEGYSVSREKKESFPLTVTSAQKNPTAFYLCASSIGNQPQHFGDGTRLSIL.

To note about this clone: It is unclear where the CDR3 begins or ends on the DNA, so no DNA is shown, and the CDR3 is as TCRdb lists it. This chain connects TRBV24-1 to TRBJ1-2; the listed D gene, TRBD1, was not tested against the DNA. CDR1 and CDR2 from the germline V gene are KGHDR and SFDVKD. Including both end residues, the CDR3 is 14 amino acids long. CDR3 loop: CATSSSGQSSRATF.

V is TRBV5-4 and J is TRBJ1-1; no clear D gene. Trimming cost V 2 bases and J 0 bases, with 11 bases left between them. The germline gives CDR1 SGHNT, CDR2 YYREEE (reference sequence). The CDR3 has 15 residues. Here the CDR3 DNA reads TGTGCCAGCAGCTTTGCAGGAGGTATGAACACTGAAGCTTTCTTT. Its protein product is CASSFAGGMNTEAFF.

The chain is built from TRBV6-5 and TRBJ2-5; 10 positions agree with TRBD1. The CDR3 runs 13 residues. With V trimmed by 6 bases and J by 5 bases, 3 bases remained unmatched. Looked up from germline, CDR1 is MNHEY and CDR2 is SVGAGI. The CDR3 loop reads CASRRQGAETQYF. Written as DNA, the CDR3 is TGTGCCAGCAGACGACAGGGGGCGGAGACCCAGTACTTC.

J is TRBJ2-1 and V is TRBV9; 9 positions agree with TRBD1. CDR3 length: 19 amino acids. Germline loops: CDR1 SGDLS, CDR2 YYNGEE. Trimming removed 2 bases from V and 0 bases from J; junction bases left unmatched: 12. The CDR3 spells CASSVTPGQGRSSYNEQFF. In nucleotides, the CDR3 is TGTGCCAGCAGCGTGACACCGGGACAGGGAAGGAGCTCCTACAATGAGCAGTTCTTC.